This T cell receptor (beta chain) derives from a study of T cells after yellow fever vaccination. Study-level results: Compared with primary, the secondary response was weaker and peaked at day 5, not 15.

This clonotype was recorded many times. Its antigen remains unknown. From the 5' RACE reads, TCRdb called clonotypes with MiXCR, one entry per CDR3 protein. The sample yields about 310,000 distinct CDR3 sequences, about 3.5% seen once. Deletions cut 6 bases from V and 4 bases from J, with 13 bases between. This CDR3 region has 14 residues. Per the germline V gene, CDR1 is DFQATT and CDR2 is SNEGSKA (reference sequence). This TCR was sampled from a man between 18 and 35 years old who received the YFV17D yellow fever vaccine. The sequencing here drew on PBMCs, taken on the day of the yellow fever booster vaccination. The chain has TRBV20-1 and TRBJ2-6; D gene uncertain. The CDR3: CSADVSTGANVLTF. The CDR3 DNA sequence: TGCAGTGCGGATGTTTCTACCGGGGCCAACGTCCTGACTTTC.